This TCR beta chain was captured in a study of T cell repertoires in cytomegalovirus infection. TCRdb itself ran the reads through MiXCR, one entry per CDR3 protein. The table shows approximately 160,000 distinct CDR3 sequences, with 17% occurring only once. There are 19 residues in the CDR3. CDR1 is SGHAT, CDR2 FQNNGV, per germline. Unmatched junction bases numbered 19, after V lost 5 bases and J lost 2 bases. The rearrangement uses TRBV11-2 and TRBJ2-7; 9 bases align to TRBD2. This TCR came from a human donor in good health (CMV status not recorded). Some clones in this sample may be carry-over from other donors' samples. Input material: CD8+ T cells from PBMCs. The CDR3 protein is CASSLWGAGGPEETYEQYF. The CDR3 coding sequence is TGTGCCAGCAGCCTTTGGGGTGCGGGAGGGCCAGAAGAAACCTACGAGCAGTACTTC.